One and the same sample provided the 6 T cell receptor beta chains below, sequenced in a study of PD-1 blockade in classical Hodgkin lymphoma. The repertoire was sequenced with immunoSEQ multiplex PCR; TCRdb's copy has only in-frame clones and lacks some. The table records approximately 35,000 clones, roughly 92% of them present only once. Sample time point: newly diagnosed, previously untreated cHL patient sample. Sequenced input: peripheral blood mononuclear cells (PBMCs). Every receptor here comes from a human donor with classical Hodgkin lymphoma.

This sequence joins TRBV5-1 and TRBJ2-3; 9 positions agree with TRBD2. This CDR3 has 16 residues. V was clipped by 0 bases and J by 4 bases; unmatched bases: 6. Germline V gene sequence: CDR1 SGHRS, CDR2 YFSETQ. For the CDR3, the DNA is TGCGCCAGCAGCTTGGCCAGGGTAGCGGGAGCAGATACGCAGTATTTT. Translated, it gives CASSLARVAGADTQYF.

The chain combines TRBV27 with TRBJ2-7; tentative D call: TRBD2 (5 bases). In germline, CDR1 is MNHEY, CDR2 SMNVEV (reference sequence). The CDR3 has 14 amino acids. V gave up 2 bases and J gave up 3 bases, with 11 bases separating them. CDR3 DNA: TGTGCCAGCAGTTTAAATGGTGGGAGCTACGAGCAGTACTTC. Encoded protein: CASSLNGGSYEQYF.

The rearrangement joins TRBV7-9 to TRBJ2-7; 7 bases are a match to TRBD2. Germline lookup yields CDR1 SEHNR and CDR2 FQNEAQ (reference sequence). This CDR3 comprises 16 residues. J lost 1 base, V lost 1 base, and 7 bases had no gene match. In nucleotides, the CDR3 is TGTGCCAGCAGCTTAGGGGACTATACTGCGTCCTACGAGCAGTACTTC. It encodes CASSLGDYTASYEQYF.

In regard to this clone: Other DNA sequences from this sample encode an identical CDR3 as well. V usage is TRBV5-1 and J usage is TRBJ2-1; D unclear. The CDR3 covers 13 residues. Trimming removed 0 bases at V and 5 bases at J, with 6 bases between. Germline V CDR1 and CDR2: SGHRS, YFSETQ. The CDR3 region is CASSLAGNNEQFF. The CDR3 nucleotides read TGCGCCAGCAGCTTGGCAGGCAACAATGAGCAGTTCTTC.

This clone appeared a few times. The CDR3 loop is CAARGVPAIHEQYF. In DNA form, the CDR3 reads TGTGCCGCCCGAGGGGTCCCGGCTATCCACGAGCAGTACTTC. V usage is TRBV6-1 and J usage is TRBJ2-7; D is possibly TRBD1 or TRBD2 (5 bases each). The germline V gene encodes CDR1 MNHNS and CDR2 SASEGT. V was shortened by 11 bases and J by 5 bases, with 22 bases between the two germline ends. The CDR3 has 14 amino acids.

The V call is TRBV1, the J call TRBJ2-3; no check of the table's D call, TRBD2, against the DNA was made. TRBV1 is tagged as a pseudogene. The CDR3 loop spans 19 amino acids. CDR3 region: CTSSQEGGCGEGSTDTQYF. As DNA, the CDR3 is TGCACCAGCAGCCAAGAAGGCGGGTGTGGCGAGGGTAGCACAGATACGCAGTATTTT.